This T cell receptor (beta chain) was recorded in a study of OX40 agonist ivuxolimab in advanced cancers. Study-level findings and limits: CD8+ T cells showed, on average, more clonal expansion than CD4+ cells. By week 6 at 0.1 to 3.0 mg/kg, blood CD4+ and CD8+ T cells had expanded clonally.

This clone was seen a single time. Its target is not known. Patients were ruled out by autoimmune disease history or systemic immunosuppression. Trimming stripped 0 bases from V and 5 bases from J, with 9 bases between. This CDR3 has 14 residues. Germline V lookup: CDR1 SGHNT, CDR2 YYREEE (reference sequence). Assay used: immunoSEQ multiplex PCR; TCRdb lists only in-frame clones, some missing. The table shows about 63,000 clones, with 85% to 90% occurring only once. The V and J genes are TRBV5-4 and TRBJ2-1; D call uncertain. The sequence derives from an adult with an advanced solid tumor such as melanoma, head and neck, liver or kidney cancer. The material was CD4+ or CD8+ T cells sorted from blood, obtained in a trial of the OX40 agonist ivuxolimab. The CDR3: CASSLVTNHNEQFF. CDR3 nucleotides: TGTGCCAGCAGCTTGGTTACGAATCACAATGAGCAGTTCTTC.